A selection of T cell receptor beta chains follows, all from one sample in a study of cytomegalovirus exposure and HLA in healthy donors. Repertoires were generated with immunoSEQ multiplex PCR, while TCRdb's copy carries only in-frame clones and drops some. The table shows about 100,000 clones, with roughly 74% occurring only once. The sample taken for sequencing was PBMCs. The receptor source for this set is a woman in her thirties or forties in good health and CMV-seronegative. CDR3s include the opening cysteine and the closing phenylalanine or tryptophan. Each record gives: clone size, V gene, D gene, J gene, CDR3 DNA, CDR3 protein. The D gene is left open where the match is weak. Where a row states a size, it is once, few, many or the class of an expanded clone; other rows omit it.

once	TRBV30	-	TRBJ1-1	TGTGCCTGGAGTGTAGAGACTGAAGCTTTCTTT	CAWSVETEAFF
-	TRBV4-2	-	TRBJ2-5	TGTGCCAGCAGCCAAGATTTTAGCGAGACCCAGTACTTC	CASSQDFSETQYF
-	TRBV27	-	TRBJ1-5	TGTGCCAGCAGTTCGCTCACAGGTAGCAATCAGCCCCAGCATTTT	CASSSLTGSNQPQHF
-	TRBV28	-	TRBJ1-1	TGTGCCAGCATGGCGTTTCAGGGGAGCCTGAACACTGAAGCTTTCTTT	CASMAFQGSLNTEAFF
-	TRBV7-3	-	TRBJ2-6	TGTGCCAGCAGTCACTCTGGGGCCAACGTCCTGACTTTC	CASSHSGANVLTF
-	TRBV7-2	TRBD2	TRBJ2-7	TGTGCCAGCAAGAAGCGGGAGGGCCTCTCCGAGCAGTACTTC	CASKKREGLSEQYF
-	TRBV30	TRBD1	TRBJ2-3	TGTGCCTGGGGTACCGGGACAGGGGGCTTTACAGATACGCAGTATTTT	CAWGTGTGGFTDTQYF
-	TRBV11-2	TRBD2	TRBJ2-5	TGTGCCAGCAGCTTTAGGGCGGGAGCGGGGGGAGAGACCCAGTACTTC	CASSFRAGAGGETQYF
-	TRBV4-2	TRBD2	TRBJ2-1	TGTGCCAGCAGCCAAGACGGGACTAGCGGTTACAATGAGCAGTTCTTC	CASSQDGTSGYNEQFF
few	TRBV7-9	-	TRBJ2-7	TGTGCCAGCACCTCGGGGTCCCACGAGCAGTACTTC	CASTSGSHEQYF
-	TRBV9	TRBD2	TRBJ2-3	TGTGCCAGCAGCGCATCCGGGAGGAGGGGTTTGGGTACGCAGTATTTT	CASSASGRRGLGTQYF
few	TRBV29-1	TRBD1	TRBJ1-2	TGCAGCGTTTTAGTCGGGACAGGGGATGGCTACACCTTC	CSVLVGTGDGYTF
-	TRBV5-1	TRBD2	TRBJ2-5	TGCGCCAGCAGCTTGGGCCTAGCGGGAGGGCCCTCGAAAGAGACCCAGTACTTC	CASSLGLAGGPSKETQYF
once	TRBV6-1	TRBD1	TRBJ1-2	TGTGCCAGCAGTGAGGACAGGGGTGGTGGCTACACCTTC	CASSEDRGGGYTF
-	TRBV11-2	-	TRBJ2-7	TGTGCCAGCAGCTTAGTCCCTCGCGAGCAGTACTTC	CASSLVPREQYF
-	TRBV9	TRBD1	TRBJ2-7	TGTGCCAGCAGCCCGGGACAGGGGCTCGACGAGCAGTACTTC	CASSPGQGLDEQYF
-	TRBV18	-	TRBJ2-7	TGTGCCAGCTCACCGATATACCCAGGGAACTCCTACGAGCAGTACTTC	CASSPIYPGNSYEQYF
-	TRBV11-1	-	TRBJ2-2	TGTGCCAGCAGCTTAGGGCAGGGCGACACCGGGGAGCTGTTTTTT	CASSLGQGDTGELFF
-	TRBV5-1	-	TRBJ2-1	TGCGCCAGCAGTGAGTCGGCCTACAATGAGCAGTTCTTC	CASSESAYNEQFF
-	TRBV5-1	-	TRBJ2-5	TGCGCCAGCAGCCCCCTGCGGGCCCAAGAGACCCAGTACTTC	CASSPLRAQETQYF
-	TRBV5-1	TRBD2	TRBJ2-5	TGCGCCAGCAGTAAGACTAGCGGGGGGGCCCAAGAGACCCAGTACTTC	CASSKTSGGAQETQYF
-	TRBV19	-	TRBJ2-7	TGTGCCAGTAGTATACGGAGTCATGGCTCCTACGAGCAGTACTTC	CASSIRSHGSYEQYF
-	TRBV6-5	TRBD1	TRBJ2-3	TGTGCCAGCAGTGACAGGGAATTCACAGATACGCAGTATTTT	CASSDREFTDTQYF
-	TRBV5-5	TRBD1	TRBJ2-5	TGTGCCAGCAGCTTGGGCAGGGGGCGAGCGGCAAGCCAAGAGACCCAGTACTTC	CASSLGRGRAASQETQYF
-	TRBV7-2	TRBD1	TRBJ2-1	TGTGCCAGCAGCTTAGTAGTGAGAGGGACAGGAAGCGATGAGCAGTTCTTC	CASSLVVRGTGSDEQFF